The sequence of this TCR beta chain was determined in a study of identical twins. Findings and caveats of the study: A cross-sectional statistical analysis, not follow-up of the same donors, supported the conclusions. Insertions were reduced in abundant cord blood beta clonotypes but not in memory repertoires.

Sample share makes this clonotype medium-sized. Its target is unknown. Unique molecular identifiers were present on the cDNA, and a universal primer site came from template switching. TCRdb re-derived calls from the 5' RACE reads in MiXCR, one entry per CDR3 protein. The table has 350,000 or so distinct CDR3 sequences, 9% to 15% seen once; the top ten hold more than 6%. This CDR3 is 15 amino acids long. Germline assignment: CDR1 SGHKS and CDR2 YYEKEE (reference sequence). V lost 0 bases to trimming and J lost 5 bases, with 14 bases between them. These records were also assigned to another study, of yellow fever vaccine responses in identical twins.

This chain joins TRBV5-5 and TRBJ1-1; D remains unclear. The sample comprised CD8+ T cells sorted from blood. The receptor's source is a woman aged 18-29 years in good health. In DNA form, the CDR3 reads TGTGCCAGCAGCTTGGGCGACCTGGGAAGAACTGAAGCTTTCTTT. Encoded protein: CASSLGDLGRTEAFF.